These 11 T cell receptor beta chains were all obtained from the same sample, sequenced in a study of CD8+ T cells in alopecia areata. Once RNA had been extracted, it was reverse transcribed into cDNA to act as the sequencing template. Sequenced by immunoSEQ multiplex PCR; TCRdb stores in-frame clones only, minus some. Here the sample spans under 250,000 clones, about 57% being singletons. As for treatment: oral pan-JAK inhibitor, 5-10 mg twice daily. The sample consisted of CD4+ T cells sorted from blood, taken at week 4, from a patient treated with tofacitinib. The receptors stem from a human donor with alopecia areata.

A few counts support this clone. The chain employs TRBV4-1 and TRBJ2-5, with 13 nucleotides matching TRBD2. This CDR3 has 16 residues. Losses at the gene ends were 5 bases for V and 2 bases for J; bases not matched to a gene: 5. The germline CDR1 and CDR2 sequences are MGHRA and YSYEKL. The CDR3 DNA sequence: TGCGCCAGCAGCGAAGGGACTAGCGGGGTACAAGAGACCCAGTACTTC. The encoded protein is CASSEGTSGVQETQYF.

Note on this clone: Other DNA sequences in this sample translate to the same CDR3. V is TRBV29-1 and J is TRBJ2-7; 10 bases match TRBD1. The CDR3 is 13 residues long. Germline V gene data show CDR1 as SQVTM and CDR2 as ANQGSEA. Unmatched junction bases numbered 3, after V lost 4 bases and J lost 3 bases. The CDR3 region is CSVARDRGYEQYF. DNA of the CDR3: TGCAGCGTTGCGAGGGACAGGGGCTACGAGCAGTACTTC.

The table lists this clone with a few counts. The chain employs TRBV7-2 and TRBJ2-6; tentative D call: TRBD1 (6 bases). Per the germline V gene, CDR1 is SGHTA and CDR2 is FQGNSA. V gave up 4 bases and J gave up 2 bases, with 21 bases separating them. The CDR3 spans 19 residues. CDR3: CASSSRGTGVTPGANVLTF. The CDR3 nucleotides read TGTGCCAGCAGCTCCAGGGGCACGGGCGTAACACCTGGGGCCAACGTCCTGACTTTC.

Here the CDR3 DNA reads TGTGCCAGCAGTTTTGCCGGGCGAACCTACAATGAGCAGTTCTTC. Its protein is CASSFAGRTYNEQFF. The chain combines TRBV27 with TRBJ2-1; no clear D gene. CDR3 length equals 15 residues. From germline, CDR1 is MNHEY and CDR2 SMNVEV (reference sequence). Between the trimmed V and J ends, which lost 3 bases and 2 bases, there was a span of 11 bases.

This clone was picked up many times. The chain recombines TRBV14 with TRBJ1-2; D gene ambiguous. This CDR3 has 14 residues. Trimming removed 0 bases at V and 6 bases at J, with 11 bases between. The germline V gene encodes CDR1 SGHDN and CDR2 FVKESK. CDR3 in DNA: TGTGCCAGCAGCCAAGAGTGGGGATGGGATGGCTACACCTTC. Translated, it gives CASSQEWGWDGYTF.

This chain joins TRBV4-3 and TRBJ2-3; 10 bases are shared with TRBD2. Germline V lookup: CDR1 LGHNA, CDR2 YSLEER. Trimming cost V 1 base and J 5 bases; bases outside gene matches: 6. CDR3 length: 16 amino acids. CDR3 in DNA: TGCGCCAGCAGCCAAGGGGGTAGCGGGGGGCTAGATACGCAGTATTTT. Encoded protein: CASSQGGSGGLDTQYF.

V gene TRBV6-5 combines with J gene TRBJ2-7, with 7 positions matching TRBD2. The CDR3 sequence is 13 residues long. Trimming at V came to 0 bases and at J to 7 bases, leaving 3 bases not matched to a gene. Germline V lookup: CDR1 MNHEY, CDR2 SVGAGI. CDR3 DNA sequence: TGTGCCAGCAGTTACTCTCTCGGGAGGGAGCAGTACTTC. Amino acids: CASSYSLGREQYF.

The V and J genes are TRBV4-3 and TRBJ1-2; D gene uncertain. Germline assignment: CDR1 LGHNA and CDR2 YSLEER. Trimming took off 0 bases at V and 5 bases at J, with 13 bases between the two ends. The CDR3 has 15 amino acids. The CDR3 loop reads CASSQDLGNKYGYTF. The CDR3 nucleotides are TGCGCCAGCAGCCAAGATCTCGGAAATAAGTATGGCTACACCTTC.

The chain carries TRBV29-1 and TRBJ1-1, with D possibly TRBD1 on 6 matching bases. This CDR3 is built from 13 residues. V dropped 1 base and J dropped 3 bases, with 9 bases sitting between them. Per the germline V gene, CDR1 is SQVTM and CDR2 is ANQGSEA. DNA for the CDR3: TGCAGCGTTGAAGCGGGACACCACACTGAAGCTTTCTTT. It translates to CSVEAGHHTEAFF.

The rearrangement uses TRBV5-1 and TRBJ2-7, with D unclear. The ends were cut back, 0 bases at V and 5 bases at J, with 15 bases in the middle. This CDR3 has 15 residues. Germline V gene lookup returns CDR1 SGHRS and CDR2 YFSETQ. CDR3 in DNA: TGCGCCAGCAGCTTGGAGGCCAGGCTAATCGACGAGCAGTACTTC. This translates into CASSLEARLIDEQYF. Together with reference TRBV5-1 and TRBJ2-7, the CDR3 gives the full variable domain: KAGVTQTPRYLIKTRGQQVTLSCSPISGHRSVSWYQQTPGQGLQFLFEYFSETQRNKGNFPGRFSGRQFSNSRSEMNVSTLELGDSALYLCASSLEARLIDEQYFGPGTRLTVT.

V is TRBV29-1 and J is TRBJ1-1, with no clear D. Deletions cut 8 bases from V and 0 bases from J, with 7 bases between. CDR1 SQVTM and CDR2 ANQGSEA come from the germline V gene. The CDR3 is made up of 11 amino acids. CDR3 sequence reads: CSHTLNTEAFF. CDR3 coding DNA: TGCAGCCACACACTGAACACTGAAGCTTTCTTT.